The T cell receptor (beta chain) under discussion was sequenced for a study of OX40 agonist ivuxolimab in advanced cancers. About the study: Hepatocellular carcinoma, melanoma, renal cell or head and neck cancer affected the dose-escalation patients.

Findings and caveats of the study: Clonal expansion was among the lowest in partial responders at 0.1-3.0 mg/kg, especially CD8+. It was not determined which antigens were specifically recognized by the peripheral T cells that had undergone clonal expansion. Normalized T-cell clonal expansion was also low in some nonresponders.

About this clone itself: Its antigen remains unidentified.

The protocol was immunoSEQ multiplex PCR, while the TCRdb copy is restricted to in-frame clones and leaves out a portion. The repertoire holds approximately 82,000 clones, under 90% seen once, with around 2% in the top ten. The sequence derives from an adult with an advanced solid tumor such as melanoma, head and neck, liver or kidney cancer. The sample here was CD4+ or CD8+ T cells sorted from blood, taken in a trial of the OX40 agonist ivuxolimab.

This CDR3 is CASSQGFGNTEAFF. CDR3 coding DNA: TGTGCCAGCTCACAGGGGTTTGGGAACACTGAAGCTTTCTTT. The chain has TRBV18 and TRBJ1-1; a weak D match, TRBD1 (5 bases). Germline V gene sequence: CDR1 KGHSH, CDR2 LQKENI. V was clipped by 4 bases and J by 1 base, with 10 bases between them. This CDR3 comprises 14 residues. Combining the CDR3 with reference TRBV18 and TRBJ1-1 gives the whole variable domain NAGVMQNPRHLVRRRGQEARLRCSPMKGHSHVYWYRQLPEEGLKFMVYLQKENIIDESGMPKERFSAEFPKEGPSILRIQQVVRGDSAAYFCASSQGFGNTEAFFGQGTRLTVV.